The clone carrying this T cell receptor beta chain appeared a few times. Trimming cost V 4 bases and J 0 bases, with 11 bases left between them. The CDR3 totals 15 residues. The germline gives CDR1 LNHNV, CDR2 YYDKDF (reference sequence). Construction of the TCRbeta library involved unique molecular identifiers. TCRdb re-analysed the PCR reads in MiXCR, keeping a single row per CDR3 protein. Among roughly 300,000 distinct CDR3 sequences listed, 10% to 13% were seen once. These data belong to a study of T-cell reconstitution after alpha-beta-depleted transplantation in children. Sequences were derived from PBMCs from the stem cell graft donor, sampled from the stem cell graft. This TCR came from a human donor who donated a stem cell graft to a child with acute lymphoblastic leukemia. The rearrangement links TRBV15 to TRBJ2-3; D possibly corresponds to TRBD2 (5 bases). In nucleotides, the CDR3 is TGTGCCACCAGCAACGAGCGGACTAGCACAGATACGCAGTATTTT. Protein sequence: CATSNERTSTDTQYF. The whole variable domain, remainder taken from reference TRBV15 and TRBJ2-3, is DAMVIQNPRYQVTQFGKPVTLSCSQTLNHNVMYWYQQKSSQAPKLLFHYYDKDFNNEADTPDNFQSRRPNTSFCFLDIRSPGLGDTAMYLCATSNERTSTDTQYFGPGTRLTVL.